This TCR beta chain was recovered during a study of T cells after yellow fever vaccination. By 5'RACE template switching, TCR cDNA was produced, with a universal primer site and UMIs added in the process. TCRdb fed the 5' RACE reads into MiXCR, producing one record per CDR3 protein. The sample shows fewer than 350,000 distinct CDR3 sequences, 7.5% to 9% of them seen only once. This clonotype was counted ten times or more. What it binds is unknown. Study-wide points: The presence of abundant clonotypes contaminating from the bulk population was possible in FACS-sorted repertoires. Of the clonotypes, a small share occurred in both CD4 and CD8 compartments. Most primary-vaccination clones recurred post-booster (roughly 96% CD4, just over 85% CD8).

Germline V lookup: CDR1 LGHNA, CDR2 YNFKEQ. With 0 bases clipped from V and 0 bases from J, the junction kept 2 bases outside the gene matches. The CDR3 has 17 amino acids. This clonotype was obtained from a man aged 18 to 29 who received the YFV17D yellow fever vaccine. The sample consisted of PBMCs, taken on the day of the first yellow fever vaccination. This rearrangement joins TRBV4-2 to TRBJ2-6, with 7 bases identical to TRBD1. The CDR3 loop reads CASSQDRDSSGANVLTF. CDR3 sequence (DNA): TGTGCCAGCAGCCAAGATCGGGACAGCTCTGGGGCCAACGTCCTGACTTTC.